This TCR beta chain comes out of a study of T cells after yellow fever vaccination. TCRdb itself ran the 5' RACE reads through MiXCR, one entry per CDR3 protein. The top ten clones hold 35% to 40% of a sample with 150,000 or so distinct CDR3 sequences, approximately 9.9% of them seen once. Notes on the study in general: Abundant clonotypes from the bulk population could have been carried over as contaminants into FACS-sorted repertoires. A large majority of primary-vaccination clones showed up again after the booster (about 96% CD4, 75% to 90% CD8). Among all clonotypes, a small share was observed in both CD4 and CD8 compartments.

This clonotype showed up just a few times. What it recognizes is unknown. The source of this sequence is a man aged 18 to 30 who received the YFV17D yellow fever vaccine. This sample comprised CD8+ T cells sorted from PBMCs, obtained 45 days after the yellow fever booster vaccination.

Here the CDR3 reads CASSQRGTHQPQHF. As DNA, the CDR3 is TGCGCCAGCAGCCAAAGAGGGACCCATCAGCCCCAGCATTTT. J is TRBJ1-5 and V is TRBV4-1, with a tentative D call TRBD1 (5 bases). This CDR3 spans 14 amino acids. Germline V gives CDR1 MGHRA, CDR2 YSYEKL. V dropped 2 bases and J dropped 5 bases, with 10 bases sitting between them.